A selection of T cell receptor beta chains follows, all from one sample in a study of Graves' ophthalmopathy and Graves' hyperthyroidism. Via MiXCR, TCRdb re-called the multiplex PCR reads, giving one row per CDR3 protein. The sample shows about 240,000 distinct CDR3 sequences, around 42% of them seen only once. Sample: peripheral blood. Receptors originate from an adult man with Graves' ophthalmopathy. CDR3s include the opening cysteine and the closing phenylalanine or tryptophan. The D gene is left open where the match is weak. Clone size, where shown, is once, few, many, or a class for clones that have expanded.

clone size,J gene,D gene,V gene,CDR3 protein,CDR3 DNA
NA,TRBJ2-7,NA,TRBV29-1,CSVSSEGHTLYEQYF,TGCAGCGTTTCCAGTGAAGGCCACACACTCTACGAGCAGTACTTC
NA,TRBJ1-4,NA,TRBV7-3,CASSPGIGGGEKLFF,TGTGCCAGCAGCCCCGGGATTGGGGGAGGTGAAAAACTGTTTTTT
NA,TRBJ1-2,NA,TRBV11-2,CASMPGGGFNYGYTF,TGTGCCAGCATGCCGGGGGGAGGGTTCAACTATGGCTACACCTTC
NA,TRBJ2-7,NA,TRBV28,CASSLSPGSGEQYF,TGTGCCAGCAGTTTATCACCGGGATCGGGCGAGCAGTACTTC
few,TRBJ1-1,NA,TRBV19,CASSIASTTEAFF,TGTGCCAGTAGTATAGCCTCGACCACTGAAGCTTTCTTT
NA,TRBJ2-7,NA,TRBV7-2,CASSQVGRLEEQYF,TGTGCCAGCAGCCAAGTAGGGAGACTGGAGGAGCAGTACTTC
many,TRBJ2-7,NA,TRBV24-1,CATSALLQGSSYEQYF,TGTGCCACCAGTGCCTTACTACAGGGCAGCTCCTACGAGCAGTACTTC
NA,TRBJ2-2,NA,TRBV5-1,CASSLEPRSGELFF,TGCGCCAGCAGCTTGGAACCGAGAAGCGGGGAGCTGTTTTTT
NA,TRBJ2-1,NA,TRBV6-6,CASSYRAGYNEQFF,TGTGCCAGCAGTTACCGGGCAGGGTACAATGAGCAGTTCTTC
NA,TRBJ1-1,NA,TRBV5-5,CASIADLNTEAFF,TGTGCCAGCATCGCGGACTTGAACACTGAAGCTTTCTTT
few,TRBJ2-5,NA,TRBV12-3/TRBV12-4,CASTYPGEETQYF,TGTGCCAGCACCTACCCAGGGGAAGAGACCCAGTACTTC
NA,TRBJ2-7,NA,TRBV10-2,CASRLDSLYEQYF,TGCGCCAGCAGGTTGGACAGTCTTTACGAGCAGTACTTC
few,TRBJ1-2,TRBD1,TRBV7-2,CASSLEGTGLNYGYTF,TGTGCCAGCAGCTTAGAGGGGACAGGGCTCAACTATGGCTACACCTTC
few,TRBJ1-1,TRBD1,TRBV12-3/TRBV12-4,CASSPGQGISEAFF,TGTGCCAGCAGTCCAGGACAGGGGATCTCTGAAGCTTTCTTT
NA,TRBJ2-5,NA,TRBV29-1,CATRGASEETQYF,TGTGCCACCCGAGGGGCGAGCGAAGAGACCCAGTACTTC
NA,TRBJ2-2,TRBD2,TRBV7-6,CASSLGTSGSGELFF,TGTGCCAGCAGCTTGGGGACTAGCGGGAGTGGGGAGCTGTTTTTT
many,TRBJ1-2,NA,TRBV20-1,CSARGTSEYGYTF,TGCAGTGCTAGAGGAACAAGCGAGTATGGCTACACCTTC
NA,TRBJ2-7,TRBD2,TRBV4-1,CASTPGLAGVAPEQYF,TGCGCCAGCACCCCCGGACTAGCGGGAGTTGCCCCCGAGCAGTACTTC
once,TRBJ2-7,TRBD1,TRBV20-1,CSARGVRGTAYEQYF,TGCAGTGCTAGAGGGGTTAGGGGGACAGCCTACGAGCAGTACTTC
NA,TRBJ1-1,TRBD1,TRBV13,CASSSQGADEAFF,TGTGCCAGCAGCTCACAGGGGGCCGATGAAGCTTTCTTT
NA,TRBJ2-7,TRBD2,TRBV20-1,CSARLPSGRAAYEQYF,TGCAGTGCTAGATTACCTAGCGGGAGGGCAGCCTACGAGCAGTACTTC
few,TRBJ1-4,NA,TRBV11-2,CASSSPGGREKLFF,TGTGCCAGCAGTTCCCCCGGGGGCCGGGAAAAACTGTTTTTT
few,TRBJ1-4,NA,TRBV19,CASSRRYNEKLFF,TGTGCCAGTAGTAGGCGGTATAATGAAAAACTGTTTTTT
NA,TRBJ2-7,TRBD1,TRBV5-1,CASSLAGQGNEQYF,TGCGCCAGCAGCTTAGCGGGACAGGGAAACGAGCAGTACTTC
NA,TRBJ2-2,NA,TRBV19,CATRDGQLNTGELFF,TGTGCCACTAGGGACGGACAATTAAACACCGGGGAGCTGTTTTTT
NA,TRBJ2-5,TRBD1,TRBV7-6,CASSSSGTGGETQYF,TGTGCCAGCAGCTCTTCCGGGACAGGGGGTGAGACCCAGTACTTC
NA,TRBJ1-1,NA,TRBV3-1,CASSPLQGPGAFF,TGTGCCAGCAGCCCCTTACAGGGTCCGGGGGCTTTCTTT
NA,TRBJ1-5,NA,TRBV12-3/TRBV12-4,CASSFGVNQPQHF,TGTGCCAGCAGTTTCGGGGTCAATCAGCCCCAGCATTTT
few,TRBJ1-5,NA,TRBV19,CASSIGGDQPQHF,TGTGCCAGTAGTATCGGGGGGGATCAGCCCCAGCATTTT
NA,TRBJ1-4,NA,TRBV9,CASSRMEFGDEKLFF,TGTGCCAGCAGCCGAATGGAGTTCGGGGATGAAAAACTGTTTTTT
NA,TRBJ1-2,TRBD1,TRBV6-6,CASSMTPGTAHGYTF,TGTGCCAGCAGTATGACGCCAGGGACAGCTCATGGCTACACCTTC
NA,TRBJ2-5,TRBD2,TRBV20-1,CSALSTSGQETQYF,TGCAGTGCTTTATCGACTAGCGGACAAGAGACCCAGTACTTC
NA,TRBJ1-2,NA,TRBV5-4,CASSLNGGGGYTF,TGTGCCAGCAGCTTGAACGGCGGGGGTGGCTACACCTTC